The following is a TCR beta chain sequence with its context. Its recognized antigen is unknown. Base qualities are not at hand, and no much larger clone is one base apart. Patients with a history of autoimmune disease or receiving systemic immunosuppression were excluded from the trial. Peripheral blood for TCR sequencing was collected from all dose cohorts at baseline, on cycle 4 day 1, and on cycle 7 day 1. The samples were taken from a phase I, first-in-human, multicenter, open-label dose-escalation trial of ivuxolimab. Adults with locally advanced or metastatic head and neck squamous cell, hepatocellular, melanoma or renal cell carcinoma were enrolled in the trial. Before TCR sequencing, CD4+ T cells and CD8+ T cells from peripheral blood were sorted into separate populations. The data belong to a study of OX40 agonist ivuxolimab in advanced cancers. In terms of the full investigation: Ivuxolimab was an agonistic, fully human IgG2 monoclonal antibody directed against OX40 (CD134), a costimulatory receptor. Intravenous ivuxolimab was administered to patients every 2 weeks at six dose levels: 0.01, 0.1, 0.3, 1.5, 3 and 10 mg/kg. Of the approximately 50 dose-escalation patients, hepatocellular carcinoma was present in 19, melanoma in approximately 15, renal cell carcinoma in 9 and head and neck cancer in 9. A male proportion of around 81% and a mean age of 60 years, ranging from 23 to 79, were recorded for the dose-escalation cohort. Patients were allowed to have had prior anti-PD-1, anti-PD-L1 or anti-CTLA-4 therapy, and 40% of the dose-escalation patients had been treated with checkpoint inhibitors. Partial responses occurred in three dose-escalation patients: two with cutaneous melanoma and one with hepatocellular carcinoma. The purpose of peripheral TCRbeta sequencing was to test whether ivuxolimab changed TCR sequence diversity and led to clonal T-cell expansion. The paper reports the monotherapy dose-escalation portion (N of about 50 patients) of the phase I ivuxolimab trial. The full study reports these points: Low levels of normalized T-cell clonal expansion were also seen in some patients who did not respond. After ivuxolimab, CD8+ T cells had more expanded clones than CD4+ T cells on average. In the 0.1-3.0 mg/kg groups, partial responders were among the patients with the lowest normalized peripheral clonal expansion, particularly in CD8+ T cells. Clonal expansion of both CD4+ and CD8+ blood T cells was observed from baseline to week 6 at doses 0.1 to 3.0 mg/kg. Antigen specificity was not determined for the clonally expanded peripheral T cells.

Genomic DNA was extracted from sorted cells for sequencing of the TCRbeta CDR3 region. The immunoSEQ Assay was used for sequencing of TCRbeta CDR3 regions. What TCRdb holds here is the immuneACCESS table cut down to in-frame rearrangements. Part of the clones is not present; checked against another copy, under half of the missing clones reflect an unresolved V gene, and the others are unexplained. The sample includes around 63,000 clones, with more than 80% observed a single time. About 1% of the sample is held by the ten biggest clonotypes. The input for sequencing was CD4+ or CD8+ T cells sorted from blood, taken in a trial of the OX40 agonist ivuxolimab. The sequence was obtained from an adult with an advanced solid tumor such as melanoma, head and neck, liver or kidney cancer.

The DNA sequence is as follows: TGTGCCAGCACCACCCCGGGACAGACTATCTACGAGCAGTACTTC. This sequence encodes CASTTPGQTIYEQYF. The chain links TRBV28 with TRBJ2-7; the central 7 bases match TRBD1. The CDR3 goes from the cysteine to the phenylalanine over 15 residues. Only the CDR3 region is kept as DNA, spanning 45 bases read in frame from base 1. The germline V and J ends show losses of 7 bases and 3 bases respectively, and no gene match explains 12 bases of the junction. Via the germline V gene, CDR1 is MDHEN and CDR2 SYDVKM.